Listed below are T cell receptor beta chains from one sample, sequenced in a study of blood T cell repertoires in COVID-19. Data came from immunoSEQ multiplex PCR; TCRdb stores just in-frame clones and leaves some out. The sample contains approximately 200,000 clones, about 85% of which appear only once. Material for sequencing was peripheral blood. These receptors were taken from a man aged 45-65 years who had recovered from COVID-19. Both conserved end residues are part of each CDR3. The D gene is left open where the match is weak. Only part of the rows carry a size: once, few, many, or a class if the clone is expanded.

>TRBV28|TRBJ2-7|TRBD2|.
CASSPGRAYEQYF
TGTGCCAGCAGCCCTGGGAGGGCCTACGAGCAGTACTTC
>TRBV18|TRBJ2-5|.|.
CASSPGLQETQYF
TGTGCCAGCTCACCGGGACTTCAAGAGACCCAGTACTTC
>TRBV5-6|TRBJ2-7|TRBD1|.
CASSLGTGGFYEQYF
TGTGCCAGCAGCTTGGGGACAGGGGGCTTTTACGAGCAGTACTTC
>TRBV27|TRBJ1-2|.|few
CASSPRGTSGYTF
TGTGCCAGCAGTCCACGAGGGACATCCGGCTACACCTTC
>TRBV7-9|TRBJ2-7|TRBD1|.
CASSSHQTGAVYEQYF
TGTGCCAGCAGCTCTCACCAGACAGGGGCGGTCTACGAGCAGTACTTC
>TRBV7-9|TRBJ1-4|.|.
CASSFIQGKEKLFF
TGTGCCAGCAGCTTTATACAGGGTAAAGAAAAACTGTTTTTT
>TRBV5-1|TRBJ2-1|TRBD2|.
CASGEERLAGVTHEQFF
TGCGCCAGCGGCGAGGAAAGACTAGCGGGAGTTACCCATGAGCAGTTCTTC
>TRBV28|TRBJ1-1|TRBD1|.
CASSSTGFVHTEAFF
TGTGCCAGCAGTTCGACAGGGTTTGTCCACACTGAAGCTTTCTTT
>TRBV5-4|TRBJ2-3|TRBD2|.
CASSLGGLAANTQYF
TGTGCCAGCAGCTTGGGCGGTCTAGCGGCCAATACGCAGTATTTT
>TRBV7-2|TRBJ2-7|TRBD2|.
CASSDTLLAGVSYEQYF
TGTGCCAGCAGCGATACCTTACTAGCGGGGGTTTCCTACGAGCAGTACTTC
>TRBV3-1/TRBV3-2|TRBJ2-2|TRBD1|.
CASSPPGQGNTGELFF
TGTGCCAGCAGCCCCCCGGGACAGGGCAACACCGGGGAGCTGTTTTTT
>TRBV5-1|TRBJ2-6|TRBD2|.
CASSPRLAGVGSGANVLTF
TGCGCCAGCAGCCCCCGACTAGCGGGAGTGGGCTCGGGGGCCAACGTCCTGACTTTC
>TRBV4-2|TRBJ2-5|.|once
CASSQDGGSGSQETQYF
TGTGCCAGCAGCCAAGACGGAGGGAGCGGCAGCCAAGAGACCCAGTACTTC
>TRBV27|TRBJ1-6|.|.
CASSMDRGSTPLHF
TGTGCCAGCAGTATGGACAGAGGGTCGACACCCCTCCACTTT
>TRBV7-9|TRBJ2-1|TRBD2|.
CASTLLAKGNEQFF
TGTGCCAGTACCTTACTAGCGAAGGGCAATGAGCAGTTCTTC
>TRBV12-3/TRBV12-4|TRBJ1-2|.|.
CASSLVGAYGYTF
TGTGCCAGCAGTTTAGTAGGGGCTTATGGCTACACCTTC
>TRBV19|TRBJ2-1|.|once
CASSIGAAWSSYNEQFF
TGTGCCAGTAGTATTGGGGCAGCTTGGAGCTCCTACAATGAGCAGTTCTTC
>TRBV29-1|TRBJ2-5|.|.
CSVEGLYQETQYF
TGCAGCGTTGAAGGGCTGTACCAAGAGACCCAGTACTTC
>TRBV7-9|TRBJ1-2|TRBD1|.
CASSLTGDPYGYTF
TGTGCCAGCAGCTTAACAGGGGACCCCTATGGCTACACCTTC
>TRBV7-2|TRBJ2-5|TRBD2|.
CASSLGLLAAPAETQYF
TGTGCCAGCAGCTTAGGTTTACTAGCGGCCCCTGCAGAGACCCAGTACTTC
>TRBV11-2|TRBJ1-4|.|.
CASSSGGEKLFF
TGTGCCAGCAGCTCGGGAGGGGAAAAACTGTTTTTT
>TRBV4-2|TRBJ2-1|TRBD2|once
CASSQDSSGGALEQFF
TGTGCCAGCAGCCAAGATTCTAGCGGGGGTGCACTTGAGCAGTTCTTC
>TRBV5-1|TRBJ1-6|.|.
CASSLAGQTNSPLHF
TGCGCCAGCAGCTTGGCAGGCCAGACGAATTCACCCCTCCACTTT
>TRBV6-5|TRBJ1-3|TRBD1|.
CASAKQGTGNTIYF
TGTGCCAGCGCAAAACAGGGGACCGGAAACACCATATATTTT
>TRBV7-8|TRBJ2-4|TRBD2|.
CASSPWGGGSKNIQYF
TGTGCCAGCAGCCCCTGGGGGGGTGGGTCCAAAAACATTCAGTACTTC
>TRBV5-1|TRBJ2-7|.|.
CASSLAQGSHYEQYF
TGCGCCAGCAGCTTGGCCCAGGGGAGCCACTACGAGCAGTACTTC
>TRBV6-1|TRBJ2-5|TRBD1|.
CASSYGTGKETQYF
TGTGCCAGCAGTTATGGGACAGGGAAAGAGACCCAGTACTTC
>TRBV30|TRBJ2-7|.|.
CAWTPRLATYEQYF
TGTGCCTGGACTCCCCGGCTAGCCACCTACGAGCAGTACTTC
>TRBV27|TRBJ2-7|TRBD2|.
CASSLTGGRMYEQYF
TGTGCCAGCAGTTTAACGGGCGGGAGGATGTACGAGCAGTACTTC
>TRBV24-1|TRBJ2-7|.|once
CATSDLNGGAPLSEQYF
TGTGCCACCAGTGACCTCAATGGCGGAGCACCCCTTAGTGAGCAGTACTTC
>TRBV7-9|TRBJ1-5|.|.
CASSQDLFQPQHF
TGTGCCAGCAGCCAGGACTTGTTTCAGCCCCAGCATTTT
>TRBV9|TRBJ2-7|.|.
CASSVGLAGREQYF
TGTGCCAGCAGCGTAGGGTTGGCGGGGAGGGAGCAGTACTTC
>TRBV2|TRBJ2-7|TRBD1|.
CASSVETGFYEQYF
TGTGCCAGCAGTGTTGAGACAGGGTTCTACGAGCAGTACTTC
>TRBV27|TRBJ2-7|TRBD2|once
CASSPWTSEYEQYF
TGTGCCAGCAGTCCCTGGACTAGCGAGTACGAGCAGTACTTC
>TRBV28|TRBJ1-1|TRBD1|.
CASRTGGNTEAFF
TGTGCCAGCAGGACAGGGGGGAACACTGAAGCTTTCTTT
>TRBV29-1|TRBJ2-1|TRBD2|.
CSAEGAGVNYNEQFF
TGCAGCGCAGAGGGAGCGGGAGTCAACTACAATGAGCAGTTCTTC
>TRBV7-2|TRBJ2-2|.|.
CASSLQMMTNTGELFF
TGTGCCAGCAGTTTGCAGATGATGACGAACACCGGGGAGCTGTTTTTT
>TRBV29-1|TRBJ2-7|TRBD2|.
CSVATSGRNYEQYF
TGCAGCGTCGCGACTAGCGGGAGAAACTACGAGCAGTACTTC
>TRBV7-2|TRBJ2-7|TRBD2|.
CASSFTSVDEQYF
TGTGCCAGCAGCTTTACTAGCGTAGACGAGCAGTACTTC
>TRBV6-1|TRBJ1-2|.|.
CASSDLWGQGYTF
TGTGCCAGCAGTGACCTTTGGGGGCAGGGCTACACCTTC
>TRBV27|TRBJ2-7|TRBD1|.
CASRHSPGQAYEQYF
TGTGCCAGCAGACACTCCCCGGGACAGGCCTACGAGCAGTACTTC
>TRBV11-2|TRBJ2-1|TRBD2|.
CASSLTSGRRNEQFF
TGTGCCAGCAGCTTGACTAGCGGGCGTCGGAATGAGCAGTTCTTC
>TRBV7-6|TRBJ2-5|TRBD1|.
CASGQGAQETQYF
TGTGCCAGTGGACAGGGGGCACAAGAGACCCAGTACTTC
>TRBV6-2/TRBV6-3|TRBJ2-3|.|.
CASSYDSRTDTQYF
TGTGCCAGCAGTTATGACAGTCGCACAGATACGCAGTATTTT
>TRBV14|TRBJ2-3|.|.
CASSQDKGVSTDTQYF
TGTGCCAGCAGCCAAGATAAGGGGGTTAGCACAGATACGCAGTATTTT
>TRBV18|TRBJ1-1|TRBD1|once
CASSDGQVTEAFF
TGTGCCAGCTCAGACGGACAGGTCACTGAAGCTTTCTTT
>TRBV3-1/TRBV3-2|TRBJ2-7|TRBD1|.
CASSQTGTGHHEQYF
TGTGCCAGCAGCCAGACCGGGACAGGGCACCACGAGCAGTACTTC
>TRBV9|TRBJ2-3|.|.
CASSTPNTDTQYF
TGTGCCAGCAGCACACCGAACACAGATACGCAGTATTTT
>TRBV6-5|TRBJ2-7|TRBD1|.
CASSYAGDRLHEQYF
TGTGCCAGCAGTTACGCTGGGGACAGGCTTCACGAGCAGTACTTC
>TRBV2|TRBJ2-6|.|.
CASSDVVLSSGANVLTF
TGTGCCAGCAGTGACGTGGTTTTGAGCTCTGGGGCCAACGTCCTGACTTTC
>TRBV6-5|TRBJ1-1|.|.
CASSNPWGRNTEAFF
TGTGCCAGCAGTAATCCCTGGGGGCGGAACACTGAAGCTTTCTTT
>TRBV30|TRBJ1-5|.|few
CAWGSNQPQHF
TGTGCCTGGGGGTCGAATCAGCCCCAGCATTTT
>TRBV9|TRBJ1-1|TRBD1|.
CASSDRGNTEAFF
TGTGCCAGCAGTGACAGGGGTAACACTGAAGCTTTCTTT
>TRBV11-2|TRBJ2-2|TRBD1|.
CASSFTGTGNTGELFF
TGTGCCAGCAGCTTTACCGGGACAGGGAACACCGGGGAGCTGTTTTTT
>TRBV10-2|TRBJ1-2|TRBD1|.
CASSSGTGRYYGYTF
TGCGCCAGCAGTTCCGGGACAGGGCGATACTATGGCTACACCTTC
>TRBV5-8|TRBJ1-1|TRBD1|.
CASSFQTGGFAEAFF
TGTGCCAGCAGCTTCCAGACAGGGGGCTTCGCTGAAGCTTTCTTT
>TRBV18|TRBJ1-5|.|.
CASSRSRANGQPQHF
TGTGCCAGCTCACGTAGCAGGGCTAACGGTCAGCCCCAGCATTTT
>TRBV29-1|TRBJ2-6|TRBD1|.
CSVEGTALSGANVLTF
TGCAGCGTTGAGGGGACAGCCCTTTCTGGGGCCAACGTCCTGACTTTC
>TRBV12-2|TRBJ2-1|.|.
CASRLGSSGRVSSYNEQFF
TGTGCAAGTCGCTTAGGATCTAGCGGGAGGGTTAGCTCCTACAATGAGCAGTTCTTC
>TRBV15|TRBJ2-1|TRBD2|.
CATSRASGNEGYEQFF
TGTGCCACCAGCAGAGCTAGCGGGAACGAAGGGTATGAGCAGTTCTTC